Shown below are 31 T cell receptor beta chains from a single sample sequenced in a study of blood T cell repertoires in COVID-19 (dated by TCRdb to 2019 to 2021). Receptor amplification or capture employed the immunoSEQ multiplex PCR assay. This immuneACCESS table, as held by TCRdb, lists in-frame sequences with V and J called but not all clones. Of the missing ones, under half trace to an unresolved V gene in checked studies; the others have no known cause. The sample table lists roughly 150,000 clones, more than 70% of them with a count of one. The ten largest clones capture 5% of the sample. Sequences were obtained from peripheral blood. All receptors come from a woman in her forties or fifties with acute or convalescent COVID-19.

The V gene is TRBV28, the J gene TRBJ1-2; TRBD1 matches 7 bases. The CDR3 loop spans 14 amino acids. Germline loops: CDR1 MDHEN, CDR2 SYDVKM. Losses at the gene ends were 7 bases for V and 2 bases for J; bases not matched to a gene: 7. This CDR3 is CASTLEGQNYGYTF. Here the CDR3 DNA reads TGTGCCAGCACCCTGGAGGGACAGAACTATGGCTACACCTTC.

This chain links TRBV2 with TRBJ1-6, with a tentative D call TRBD1 (6 bases). The CDR3 runs to 17 residues. V was shortened by 2 bases and J by 7 bases, with 18 bases between the two germline ends. The germline gives CDR1 SNHLY, CDR2 FYNNEI. The CDR3 DNA sequence: TGTGCCAGCAGTGAAACGAGGGCAGGGGAATTCAATTCACCCCTCCACTTT. Protein product: CASSETRAGEFNSPLHF.

The V and J genes are TRBV19 and TRBJ1-5; tentative D call: TRBD1 (5 bases). Trimming removed 3 bases from V and 6 bases from J, with 9 bases in between. The CDR3 extends over 13 amino acids. Germline V CDR1 and CDR2: LNHDA, SQIVND (reference sequence). CDR3 in DNA: TGTGCCAGTAGTATCAGGGCCTCTCAGCCCCAGCATTTT. Its translation: CASSIRASQPQHF.

The rearrangement joins TRBV30 to TRBJ1-5; D is unclear. The germline gives CDR1 GTSNPN, CDR2 SVGIG (reference sequence). This CDR3 has 12 residues. Trimming shortened V by 2 bases and J by 6 bases, and 8 bases separated the two germline ends. The CDR3 region is CAWSLSGQPQHF. The CDR3 DNA is TGTGCCTGGAGTCTATCCGGTCAGCCCCAGCATTTT.

CDR3 bases: TGTGCCAGTAGCACGGGTGCCGAGACAGCAAACTACGAGCAGTACTTC. Its translation: CASSTGAETANYEQYF. The chain joins TRBV19 to TRBJ2-7; a possible D gene is TRBD1 (5 bases). Germline CDR1 LNHDA, CDR2 SQIVND (reference sequence). The CDR3 extends over 16 amino acids. Between the trimmed V and J ends, which lost 6 bases and 3 bases, there was a span of 21 bases.

This clone was recorded a few times. The CDR3 coding sequence is TGTGCCAGCAGCTTCTCGGACAGGGTCAATGAACTGTTTTTT. It codes for CASSFSDRVNELFF. This chain connects TRBV5-6 to TRBJ1-4, with 8 bases matching TRBD1. Trimming at V came to 2 bases and at J to 12 bases, leaving 9 bases not matched to a gene. CDR1 and CDR2 from the germline V gene are SGHDT and YYEEEE. CDR3 length: 14 residues.

The sample holds a few counts of this clone. CDR3 residues: CASSLRAGTNTGELFF. The CDR3 nucleotides read TGTGCCAGCAGCCTACGGGCGGGAACGAACACCGGGGAGCTGTTTTTT. The chain is built from TRBV7-6 and TRBJ2-2; possible D gene TRBD2, 6 bases. CDR3 length: 16 residues. V was trimmed by 5 bases and J by 0 bases, leaving 13 bases between them. Per germline, CDR1 SGHVS and CDR2 FNYEAQ.

In its sample, this clone was seen once. V gene TRBV5-4 combines with J gene TRBJ1-6, with 7 bases lining up with TRBD1. The V and J ends lost 0 bases and 7 bases, in that order; junction bases with no gene match: 1. Germline-derived CDR1 and CDR2 are SGHNT and YYREEE (reference sequence). This CDR3 has 14 amino acids. This CDR3 is CASSLEQGNSPLHF. The CDR3 DNA follows: TGTGCCAGCAGCTTGGAACAGGGGAATTCACCCCTCCACTTT.

The J gene is TRBJ1-2, the V gene TRBV19; D might be TRBD1 (5 bases). CDR3 size: 16 residues. Germline V gene sequence: CDR1 LNHDA, CDR2 SQIVND (reference sequence). V was pared by 3 bases and J by 6 bases, with 20 bases between. Here the CDR3 DNA reads TGTGCCAGTAGTATCTCTAGGGGTGGATCATCTCATGGCTACACCTTC. As protein: CASSISRGGSSHGYTF.

The chain carries TRBV7-9 and TRBJ1-6; TRBD1 is a possible D gene (6 bases). V lost 1 base to trimming and J lost 5 bases, with 9 bases between them. This CDR3 region has 15 residues. Germline CDR1 reads SEHNR; CDR2 reads FQNEAQ (reference sequence). CDR3 sequence: CASSLETGNNSPLHF. CDR3 DNA: TGTGCCAGCAGCTTAGAAACAGGGAATAATTCACCCCTCCACTTT.

The genes are TRBV6-5 and TRBJ1-2; D might be TRBD1 (6 bases). The CDR3 extends over 14 amino acids. Trimming removed 6 bases at V and 4 bases at J, with 15 bases between. Germline CDR1 and CDR2: MNHEY and SVGAGI. CDR3 coding DNA: TGTGCCAGCAGGTTGGGGGCAGGGGTCTATGGCTACACCTTC. Amino acid sequence: CASRLGAGVYGYTF.

This chain links TRBV5-6 with TRBJ2-2; D might be TRBD2 (5 bases). The V gene lost 4 bases and the J gene lost 7 bases, with 14 bases spanning the gap. Looked up from germline, CDR1 is SGHDT and CDR2 is YYEEEE. The CDR3 length is 14 residues. The CDR3 sequence is CASSLYPGNGELFF. In nucleotides, the CDR3 is TGTGCCAGCAGCCTCTACCCGGGGAACGGGGAGCTGTTTTTT.

The chain carries TRBV7-2 and TRBJ2-7; D call uncertain. The CDR3 runs to 14 residues. V was trimmed by 2 bases and J by 1 base, leaving 9 bases between them. Germline V lookup: CDR1 SGHTA, CDR2 FQGNSA. In DNA, the CDR3 is TGTGCCAGCAGCTTATGGCAGAGGTCCTACGAGCAGTACTTC. The encoded protein is CASSLWQRSYEQYF.

The chain couples TRBV19 to TRBJ1-1, with TRBD1 as a possible D gene (6 bases). Germline CDR1 is LNHDA and CDR2 is SQIVND (reference sequence). The CDR3 consists of 12 residues. Trimming removed 7 bases from V and 5 bases from J, with 11 bases in between. The CDR3 is CASTQGLTEAFF. The CDR3 DNA follows: TGTGCCAGTACCCAGGGGTTGACTGAAGCTTTCTTT.

V gene TRBV2 combines with J gene TRBJ1-5, with D possibly being TRBD1 (6 bases). Germline assignment: CDR1 SNHLY and CDR2 FYNNEI. The germline V and J ends were trimmed by 5 bases and 0 bases, with 11 bases remaining between them. This CDR3 is built from 15 residues. The CDR3 DNA follows: TGTGCCAGCAGTCAACAGGGATATAGCAATCAGCCCCAGCATTTT. Protein sequence: CASSQQGYSNQPQHF.

The sample holds a few counts of this clone. The chain employs TRBV5-6 and TRBJ2-3, with TRBD2 matching 12 bases. The ends lost 4 bases at V and 4 bases at J; junction bases unmatched: 10. From germline, CDR1 is SGHDT and CDR2 YYEEEE. The CDR3 is 17 residues long. In DNA, the CDR3 is TGTGCCAGCAGCACGATACTAGCGGGGGGATCGTCAGATACGCAGTATTTT. Amino acid sequence: CASSTILAGGSSDTQYF. Supplemented by reference TRBV5-6 and TRBJ2-3, the full variable domain reads DAGVTQSPTHLIKTRGQQVTLRCSPKSGHDTVSWYQQALGQGPQFIFQYYEEEERQRGNFPDRFSGHQFPNYSSELNVNALLLGDSALYLCASSTILAGGSSDTQYFGPGTRLTVL.

V is TRBV9 and J is TRBJ2-7; possibly TRBD1 for D (5 bases). The CDR3 is 14 residues long. Germline CDR1 is SGDLS and CDR2 is YYNGEE. Trimming took 6 bases from V and 2 from J, leaving 15 bases between them. As DNA, the CDR3 is TGTGCCAGCACCTATGACTTAGGGGCCTACGAGCAGTACTTC. Its translation: CASTYDLGAYEQYF.

The chain combines TRBV3-1 (or the pseudogene TRBV3-2) with TRBJ1-3, with D unresolved. Trimming stripped 0 bases from V and 1 base from J, with 10 bases between. The CDR3 sequence is 16 residues long. The germline V gene encodes CDR1 LGHDT and CDR2 YNNKEL (reference sequence). The CDR3: CASSQDSGSSGNTIYF. The CDR3 DNA reads TGTGCCAGCAGCCAAGATTCGGGGTCATCTGGAAACACCATATATTTT.

The chain uses TRBV5-6 and TRBJ2-5; TRBD2 might be the D (6 bases). Germline loops: CDR1 SGHDT, CDR2 YYEEEE. CDR3 length equals 15 residues. V was clipped by 7 bases and J by 5 bases, with 21 bases between them. CDR3 nucleotides: TGTGCCAGCGGCCCTTTTAACCTAGCGCGGGAGACCCAGTACTTC. The encoded protein is CASGPFNLARETQYF.

This rearrangement joins TRBV6-2 or TRBV6-3 to TRBJ2-3; the match to TRBD2 covers 7 bases. Germline V gene sequence: CDR1 MNHEY, CDR2 SVGEGT. This CDR3 is built from 15 residues. V gave up 3 bases and J gave up 6 bases; unmatched junction bases: 9. The CDR3 spells CASSYSGGGLDTQYF. The CDR3 DNA is TGTGCCAGCAGTTATAGCGGCGGGGGTTTGGATACGCAGTATTTT.

The V and J genes are TRBV5-1 and TRBJ2-2, with a tentative D call TRBD1 (5 bases). The germline V and J ends were trimmed by 4 bases and 0 bases, with 10 bases remaining between them. This CDR3 contains 15 residues. From germline, CDR1 is SGHRS and CDR2 YFSETQ. CDR3 amino acids: CASSPSTANTGELFF. CDR3 sequence (DNA): TGCGCCAGCAGCCCGTCGACAGCGAACACCGGGGAGCTGTTTTTT.

The chain recombines TRBV7-9 with TRBJ1-4; 9 bases are shared with TRBD1. The CDR3 is 16 amino acids. Germline-derived CDR1 and CDR2 are SEHNR and FQNEAQ (reference sequence). J was trimmed by 8 bases and V by 4 bases; bases with no gene match: 11. CDR3 sequence: CASSSPGTGLREKLFF. In DNA, the CDR3 is TGTGCCAGCAGCTCTCCCGGGACAGGGTTGCGAGAAAAACTGTTTTTT.

This clone was observed once. The J gene is TRBJ2-3, the V gene TRBV19, with TRBD2 matching over 8 bases. The CDR3 spans 17 residues. Trimming at V came to 1 base and at J to 5 bases, leaving 11 bases not matched to a gene. CDR1 and CDR2 (germline): LNHDA, SQIVND (reference sequence). The CDR3 DNA is TGTGCCAGTAGTATAGTGGGTGCGCGGGGGGCACAAGATACGCAGTATTTT. Translated, it gives CASSIVGARGAQDTQYF.

This clone appeared a single time. The rearrangement links TRBV29-1 to TRBJ2-7; 7 bases agree with TRBD2. Trimming removed 8 bases from V and 6 bases from J; junction bases left unmatched: 19. The CDR3 spans 15 residues. CDR1 SQVTM and CDR2 ANQGSEA come from the germline V gene. As DNA, the CDR3 is TGCAGCTCTACGCTCGCGGGGGTAGGTGGAATCGAGCAGTACTTC. Amino acid sequence: CSSTLAGVGGIEQYF.

The chain couples TRBV7-3 to TRBJ2-3, with 8 nucleotides matching TRBD2. The CDR3 extends over 16 amino acids. In germline, CDR1 is SGHTA, CDR2 FQGTGA. V gave up 2 bases and J gave up 2 bases; unmatched junction bases: 6. The DNA of the CDR3 is TGTGCCAGCAGCTTATCCGCGGGGGGAAACACAGATACGCAGTATTTT. It codes for CASSLSAGGNTDTQYF.

This clone turned up a few times. The gene calls are TRBV4-1 and TRBJ2-3; 7 nucleotides match TRBD1. V gave up 4 bases and J gave up 0 bases; unmatched junction bases: 7. Germline assignment: CDR1 MGHRA and CDR2 YSYEKL. The CDR3 is 16 amino acids. CDR3 sequence: CASSPLGQESTDTQYF. The DNA of the CDR3 is TGCGCCAGCAGCCCCCTAGGACAGGAGAGCACAGATACGCAGTATTTT.

This chain joins TRBV9 and TRBJ2-1; the match to TRBD2 covers 9 bases. The CDR3 is made up of 16 amino acids. CDR1 is SGDLS and CDR2 is YYNGEE in the germline V gene. Trimming at V came to 5 bases and at J to 3 bases, leaving 9 bases not matched to a gene. The CDR3 nucleotides read TGTGCCAGCAGTGGGGCCCCTAGCGGGGACTACAATGAGCAGTTCTTC. Amino acids: CASSGAPSGDYNEQFF. The variable domain in full, with the rest retrieved from reference TRBV9 and TRBJ2-1, is DSGVTQTPKHLITATGQRVTLRCSPRSGDLSVYWYQQSLDQGLQFLIQYYNGEERAKGNILERFSAQQFPDLHSELNLSSLELGDSALYFCASSGAPSGDYNEQFFGPGTRLTVL.

This chain connects TRBV7-2 to TRBJ1-1; TRBD1 matches at 7 bases. CDR3 length: 15 amino acids. Germline trimming cut 0 bases from V and 1 base from J; bases unmatched to any gene: 2. Germline CDR1 is SGHTA and CDR2 is FQGNSA. The CDR3 spells CASSLAWTGNTEAFF. CDR3 bases: TGTGCCAGCAGCTTAGCTTGGACAGGGAACACTGAAGCTTTCTTT.

The chain combines TRBV9 with TRBJ2-2, with a tentative D call TRBD1 (6 bases). This CDR3 spans 15 amino acids. Germline V gene sequence: CDR1 SGDLS, CDR2 YYNGEE. Trimming shortened V by 4 bases and J by 5 bases, and 15 bases separated the two germline ends. The CDR3 reads CASSPGQPGTGELFF. CDR3 sequence (DNA): TGTGCCAGCAGCCCCGGACAGCCCGGAACCGGGGAGCTGTTTTTT.

The rearrangement uses TRBV2 and TRBJ2-7; 10 nucleotides align to TRBD1. The germline V gene encodes CDR1 SNHLY and CDR2 FYNNEI. Germline trimming cut 5 bases from V and 2 bases from J; bases unmatched to any gene: 9. The CDR3 contains 16 residues. As DNA, the CDR3 is TGTGCCAGCAGTCCACTCCTCGGGACAGGGGCCTACGAGCAGTACTTC. Protein: CASSPLLGTGAYEQYF.

V usage is TRBV15 and J usage is TRBJ1-1, with TRBD1 as a possible D gene (6 bases). V was pared by 5 bases and J by 5 bases, with 12 bases between. This CDR3 has 13 residues. Germline V gene data show CDR1 as LNHNV and CDR2 as YYDKDF (reference sequence). Here the CDR3 DNA reads TGTGCCACCAGCGTAAAGGGGGGGACTGAAGCTTTCTTT. Its protein is CATSVKGGTEAFF. The entire variable domain, with the rest obtained from reference TRBV15 and TRBJ1-1, is as follows: DAMVIQNPRYQVTQFGKPVTLSCSQTLNHNVMYWYQQKSSQAPKLLFHYYDKDFNNEADTPDNFQSRRPNTSFCFLDIRSPGLGDTAMYLCATSVKGGTEAFFGQGTRLTVV.